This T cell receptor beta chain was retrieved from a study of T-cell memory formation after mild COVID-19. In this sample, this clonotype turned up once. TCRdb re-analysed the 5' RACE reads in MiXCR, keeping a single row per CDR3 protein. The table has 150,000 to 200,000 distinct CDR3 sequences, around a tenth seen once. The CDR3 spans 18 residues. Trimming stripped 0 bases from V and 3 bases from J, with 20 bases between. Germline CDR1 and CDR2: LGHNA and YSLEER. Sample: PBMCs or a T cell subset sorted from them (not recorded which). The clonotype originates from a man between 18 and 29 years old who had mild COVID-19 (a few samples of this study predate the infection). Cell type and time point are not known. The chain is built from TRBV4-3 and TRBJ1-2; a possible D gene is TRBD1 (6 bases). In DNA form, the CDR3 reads TGCGCCAGCAGCCAAGATACGGGGGGGCCGGGATCAGACTATGGCTACACCTTC. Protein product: CASSQDTGGPGSDYGYTF.